This T cell receptor beta chain was profiled in a study of blood T cell repertoires in COVID-19. Assay used: immunoSEQ multiplex PCR; TCRdb lists only in-frame clones, some missing. The sample lists 340,000 or so clones; 83% were seen once. The table lists this clone with a few counts. The sequence came from a young man with active or convalescent COVID-19. The sequenced sample was peripheral blood.

The CDR3 DNA sequence: TGTGCCAGCAGCTTAGCACCGTTCGGTGGCAATGAGCAGTTCTTC. Translated, it gives CASSLAPFGGNEQFF. J is TRBJ2-1 and V is TRBV7-3; no clear D gene. V gave up 2 bases and J gave up 6 bases, with 14 bases separating them. This CDR3 contains 15 residues. Germline-derived CDR1 and CDR2 are SGHTA and FQGTGA.